This TCR beta chain was recovered during a study of blood T cell repertoires in COVID-19. This clone was detected only a few times. The table came from immunoSEQ multiplex PCR; TCRdb's copy has only in-frame clones and leaves some out. The table lists about 200,000 clones, more than 65% of them singletons. Trimming pared 5 bases from V and 0 bases from J, leaving 17 bases between. The CDR3 is made up of 17 amino acids. Germline CDR1 is SGHAT and CDR2 is FQNNGV. The source material was PBMCs or T cells enriched from blood (not recorded which). This receptor was obtained from a man between 35 and 55 years old who had recovered from COVID-19. This chain links TRBV11-2 with TRBJ1-3; D is perhaps TRBD1 (6 bases). CDR3 coding DNA: TGTGCCAGCAGCCAAAGAAGGGGGACCTACTCTGGAAACACCATATATTTT. Translated: CASSQRRGTYSGNTIYF.